What follows are 23 T cell receptor beta chains derived from one specimen sequenced in a study of blood T cell repertoires in COVID-19. TCRdb's copy holds only in-frame clones and misses some; the assay was immunoSEQ multiplex PCR. The table includes 260,000 or so clones, roughly 82% detected once. Sequenced input: peripheral blood. These receptors all stem from a woman in her 70s with acute or convalescent COVID-19.

The J gene is TRBJ1-4, the V gene TRBV9; TRBD1 aligns across 8 bases. CDR1 SGDLS and CDR2 YYNGEE come from the germline V gene. The CDR3 has 15 amino acids. V dropped 0 bases and J dropped 3; count of bases not matched to a gene: 1. CDR3 region: CASSVGQGSNEKLFF. The CDR3 nucleotides read TGTGCCAGCAGCGTAGGACAGGGGTCTAATGAAAAACTGTTTTTT.

The chain has TRBV7-2 and TRBJ2-1; D might be TRBD2 (5 bases). The V end was cut by 3 bases, the J end by 0 bases, with 6 bases between. Germline loops: CDR1 SGHTA, CDR2 FQGNSA. CDR3 size: 14 residues. The chain's CDR3 is CASSFSGSYNEQFF. In DNA form, the CDR3 reads TGTGCCAGCAGCTTCAGCGGCTCCTACAATGAGCAGTTCTTC. Full variable domain (remainder filled in from reference TRBV7-2 and TRBJ2-1): GAGVSQSPSNKVTEKGKDVELRCDPISGHTALYWYRQSLGQGLEFLIYFQGNSAPDKSGLPSDRFSAERTGGSVSTLTIQRTQQEDSAVYLCASSFSGSYNEQFFGPGTRLTVL.

The genes are TRBV24-1 and TRBJ2-5, with D possibly being TRBD1 (5 bases). This CDR3 has 14 amino acids. V lost 6 bases to trimming and J lost 4 bases, with 14 bases between them. CDR1 and CDR2 from the germline V gene are KGHDR and SFDVKD. The CDR3 spells CATSPPGRGETQYF. As DNA, the CDR3 is TGTGCCACCAGTCCTCCAGGGCGAGGAGAGACCCAGTACTTC.

This chain connects TRBV2 to TRBJ1-2; D possibly corresponds to TRBD1 (6 bases). Germline V gene data show CDR1 as SNHLY and CDR2 as FYNNEI. This CDR3 has 14 amino acids. The V end was cut by 8 bases, the J end by 6 bases, with 19 bases between. Written as DNA, the CDR3 is TGTGCCAGCGAGGGTCTCGACAGGTCCCATGGCTACACCTTC. Amino acid sequence: CASEGLDRSHGYTF.

The V call is TRBV14, the J call TRBJ2-7; 7 bases line up with TRBD1. This CDR3 has 17 residues. Trimming at V came to 4 bases and at J to 0 bases, leaving 12 bases not matched to a gene. Looked up from germline, CDR1 is SGHDN and CDR2 is FVKESK. The CDR3 DNA sequence: TGTGCCAGCAGCCGACGACTTACCGGGACAGACTCCTACGAGCAGTACTTC. Translated, it gives CASSRRLTGTDSYEQYF.

The rearrangement uses TRBV6-5 and TRBJ2-3; TRBD1 aligns across 8 bases. The length of the CDR3 is 14 residues. Germline V CDR1 and CDR2: MNHEY, SVGAGI. Trimming at V came to 6 bases and at J to 0 bases, leaving 2 bases not matched to a gene. The CDR3 region is CASRQGASTDTQYF. The CDR3 nucleotides read TGTGCCAGCAGGCAGGGGGCGAGCACAGATACGCAGTATTTT.

This sequence joins TRBV6-2 or TRBV6-3 and TRBJ1-2; D is unresolved. V lost 0 bases to trimming and J lost 5 bases, with 10 bases between them. The CDR3 runs 14 residues. CDR1 is MNHEY and CDR2 is SVGEGT in the germline V gene. CDR3: CASSYSNRAYGYTF. As DNA, the CDR3 is TGTGCCAGCAGTTACTCGAATCGAGCGTATGGCTACACCTTC.

This clone was seen more than once but under ten times. The chain is built from TRBV2 and TRBJ1-3; D unclear. The V gene lost 2 bases and the J gene lost 0 bases, with 11 bases spanning the gap. The CDR3 contains 16 residues. The germline CDR1 and CDR2 sequences are SNHLY and FYNNEI. The CDR3 here is CASSERGVPSGNTIYF. CDR3 nucleotides: TGTGCCAGCAGTGAAAGAGGCGTTCCCTCTGGAAACACCATATATTTT.

For the CDR3, the DNA is TGTGCCAGTAGTTCGAGAGGGGGACAGGGAGGAGCTTTCTTT. It codes for CASSSRGGQGGAFF. The chain combines TRBV19 with TRBJ1-1, with 9 positions matching TRBD1. The germline V gene has CDR1 LNHDA and CDR2 SQIVND (reference sequence). The CDR3 is made up of 14 amino acids. V lost 5 bases and J lost 10; bases outside the gene matches: 11.

V usage is TRBV15 and J usage is TRBJ1-1; 11 bases are a match to TRBD1. In germline, CDR1 is LNHNV, CDR2 YYDKDF (reference sequence). V was pared by 3 bases and J by 3 bases, with 0 bases of the junction left unmatched. This CDR3 is 14 amino acids long. This CDR3 reads CATSRDRGHTEAFF. Written as DNA, the CDR3 is TGTGCCACCAGCAGGGACAGGGGGCACACTGAAGCTTTCTTT.

This chain connects TRBV5-1 to TRBJ2-7; 9 bases align to TRBD1. In germline, CDR1 is SGHRS, CDR2 YFSETQ. CDR3 length equals 13 residues. Trimming took 0 bases from V and 6 from J; bases not matched to a gene: 1. CDR3 in amino acids: CASSLEDRGEQYF. The DNA of the CDR3 is TGCGCCAGCAGCTTGGAGGACAGGGGCGAGCAGTACTTC.

V usage is TRBV13 and J usage is TRBJ1-2; D is undetermined. CDR1 and CDR2 (germline): PRHDT, FYEKMQ (reference sequence). V was pared by 1 base and J by 5 bases, with 8 bases between. CDR3 length: 13 residues. The CDR3 here is CASSLVRLYGYTF. CDR3 in DNA: TGTGCCAGCAGCTTAGTCCGGTTATATGGCTACACCTTC. Supplemented by reference TRBV13 and TRBJ1-2, the full variable domain reads AAGVIQSPRHLIKEKRETATLKCYPIPRHDTVYWYQQGPGQDPQFLISFYEKMQSDKGSIPDRFSAQQFSDYHSELNMSSLELGDSALYFCASSLVRLYGYTFGSGTRLTVV.

The V call is TRBV6-2 or TRBV6-3, the J call TRBJ2-3; D ambiguous. The V gene lost 6 bases and the J gene lost 1 base, with 8 bases spanning the gap. The CDR3 spans 13 residues. Per germline, CDR1 MNHEY and CDR2 SVGEGT. CDR3 DNA sequence: TGTGCCAGCAGCGGCCGTGGCACAGATACGCAGTATTTT. This sequence encodes CASSGRGTDTQYF.

The gene calls are TRBV5-6 and TRBJ1-1, with 7 nucleotides matching TRBD1. The J segment lost 3 bases and the V segment lost 3 bases, leaving 5 bases of the junction unmatched. Germline values: CDR1 SGHDT, CDR2 YYEEEE. There are 14 residues in the CDR3. CDR3 sequence reads: CASSSTGTDTEAFF. The CDR3 DNA is TGTGCCAGCAGCTCGACAGGGACGGACACTGAAGCTTTCTTT.

The CDR3 protein is CASDHRGRQSDNQPQHF. CDR3 DNA sequence: TGCGCCAGCGACCACAGGGGGCGACAATCGGACAATCAGCCCCAGCATTTT. The rearrangement links TRBV10-1 to TRBJ1-5; 9 nucleotides line up with TRBD1. This CDR3 is 17 amino acids long. The V and J ends lost 8 bases and 3 bases, in that order; junction bases with no gene match: 14. Germline V gene sequence: CDR1 WNHNN, CDR2 SYGVQD (reference sequence).

This sequence joins TRBV7-2 and TRBJ1-2; D is unresolved. Trimming pared 4 bases from V and 5 bases from J, leaving 11 bases between. Per germline, CDR1 SGHTA and CDR2 FQGNSA. This CDR3 region has 13 residues. The CDR3 sequence is CASSSPPSYGYTF. CDR3 sequence (DNA): TGTGCCAGCAGCTCCCCCCCGTCTTATGGCTACACCTTC.

The chain joins TRBV5-1 to TRBJ2-7, with 9 bases lining up with TRBD1. The V segment lost 4 bases and the J segment 2 bases; nucleotides outside the gene matches: 4. Germline CDR1 SGHRS, CDR2 YFSETQ. This CDR3 has 14 amino acids. CDR3 region: CASSLGTGPYEQYF. The DNA for the CDR3 is TGCGCCAGCAGCCTAGGGACAGGGCCCTACGAGCAGTACTTC.

The chain employs TRBV11-2 and TRBJ2-7, with 9 bases aligning to TRBD2. Germline V lookup: CDR1 SGHAT, CDR2 FQNNGV. The V gene end was trimmed by 2 bases and the J gene end by 1 base; junction bases not matched to a gene: 3. CDR3 size: 15 residues. DNA for the CDR3: TGTGCCAGCAGCTTAAGCGGGGGGCGTTCCTACGAGCAGTACTTC. Translating it yields CASSLSGGRSYEQYF. The full variable domain, completed using reference TRBV11-2 and TRBJ2-7, is EAGVAQSPRYKIIEKRQSVAFWCNPISGHATLYWYQQILGQGPKLLIQFQNNGVVDDSQLPKDRFSAERLKGVDSTLKIQPAKLEDSAVYLCASSLSGGRSYEQYFGPGTRLTVT.

The CDR3, as DNA: TGTGCCAGCAGTGGGTCTGGGGGGGCGGCCGGGGAGCTGTTTTTT. Translated: CASSGSGGAAGELFF. This chain uses TRBV9 with TRBJ2-2; D is possibly TRBD2 (7 bases). Trimming stripped 5 bases from V and 6 bases from J, with 17 bases between. This CDR3 comprises 15 residues. Germline CDR1 and CDR2: SGDLS and YYNGEE.

This chain connects TRBV27 to TRBJ2-1; D is possibly TRBD2 (5 bases). The CDR3 length is 16 residues. The V gene lost 0 bases and the J gene lost 0 bases, with 9 bases spanning the gap. Per the germline V gene, CDR1 is MNHEY and CDR2 is SMNVEV (reference sequence). Written as DNA, the CDR3 is TGTGCCAGCAGTTTATCGATCCTAGCCTCCTACAATGAGCAGTTCTTC. It translates to CASSLSILASYNEQFF.

The chain is built from TRBV6-4 and TRBJ2-1; 7 bases are a match to TRBD1. The CDR3 runs to 14 residues. Germline-derived CDR1 and CDR2 are MRHNA and SNTAGT. V was pared by 5 bases and J by 5 bases, with 6 bases of the junction left unmatched. The CDR3 DNA reads as TGTGCCAGCAGTCCGGGACAGCAAAACAATGAGCAGTTCTTC. Residues: CASSPGQQNNEQFF.

V and J are TRBV2 and TRBJ2-5; 14 nucleotides agree with TRBD2. With V trimmed by 4 bases and J by 2 bases, 6 bases remained unmatched. The CDR3 is 17 amino acids. Germline CDR1 and CDR2: SNHLY and FYNNEI. CDR3 sequence (DNA): TGTGCCAGCAGTGTGGGCCGGACTAGCGGGGGGCAAGAGACCCAGTACTTC. It codes for CASSVGRTSGGQETQYF.

This sequence joins TRBV18 and TRBJ1-6; D ambiguous. From germline, CDR1 is KGHSH and CDR2 LQKENI. V shed 2 bases and J shed 0 bases, with 14 bases lying between them. The CDR3 sequence is 18 residues long. CDR3 residues: CASSPGRVPSSYNSPLHF. The CDR3 region has the DNA TGTGCCAGCTCACCAGGGAGGGTCCCGAGCTCCTATAATTCACCCCTCCACTTT. The whole variable domain, remainder taken from reference TRBV18 and TRBJ1-6, is NAGVMQNPRHLVRRRGQEARLRCSPMKGHSHVYWYRQLPEEGLKFMVYLQKENIIDESGMPKERFSAEFPKEGPSILRIQQVVRGDSAAYFCASSPGRVPSSYNSPLHFGNGTRLTVT.